The rows below give T cell receptor beta chains drawn from one sample of a study of cytomegalovirus exposure and HLA in healthy donors. Some clones are missing from TCRdb's copy, which holds only in-frame ones; the method was immunoSEQ multiplex PCR. This sample has over 120,000 clones; more than 9.5% occur once, and the top ten carry 1.8%. Sample: PBMCs. The receptors were sampled from a middle-aged man in good health and CMV-seronegative. Each CDR3 is given with its conserved first and last residue. The order of the fields is clone size, J gene, V gene, D gene, CDR3 DNA, CDR3 protein. D genes are given only for firm matches. The listing skips clone size in some rows; elsewhere it reads once, few, many or a size class.

few	TRBJ1-1	TRBV9	TRBD1	TGTGCCAGCAGCGTAGCTGGGACAGGGGGCACTGAAGCTTTCTTT	CASSVAGTGGTEAFF
few	TRBJ1-5	TRBV30	.	TGTGCCTGGAGCCTGACAGGAGGCAATCAGCCCCAGCATTTT	CAWSLTGGNQPQHF
.	TRBJ2-1	TRBV5-4	TRBD2	TGTGCCAGCAGCTTGACTAGCGGGAGGGATTACAATGAGCAGTTCTTC	CASSLTSGRDYNEQFF
.	TRBJ1-5	TRBV11-2	TRBD1	TGTGCCAGTTCACAGGGGAGTCAGCCCCAGCATTTT	CASSQGSQPQHF
few	TRBJ2-3	TRBV5-1	.	TGCGCCAGCAGCTTGCTTCTAGCCACAGATACGCAGTATTTT	CASSLLLATDTQYF
few	TRBJ2-5	TRBV5-4	TRBD1	TGTGCCAGCAGCTTACCGGGACAGGAGTCGGCCCAGTACTTC	CASSLPGQESAQYF
.	TRBJ2-7	TRBV19	TRBD1	TGTGCCAGTAGTGAACAGGGGCAGGCCTACGAGCAGTACTTC	CASSEQGQAYEQYF
.	TRBJ2-7	TRBV6-6	.	TGTGCCACCGGTGGACCCGGGGGCTCCTACGAGCAGTACTTC	CATGGPGGSYEQYF
few	TRBJ1-1	TRBV4-1	TRBD1	TGCGCCAGCAGCCAAGAAAACAGGGGTGCTGAAGCTTTCTTT	CASSQENRGAEAFF
few	TRBJ2-7	TRBV14	.	TGTGCCAGCAGCCTCCGTGGGGCTGACGAGCAGTACTTC	CASSLRGADEQYF
few	TRBJ2-1	TRBV7-6	.	TGTGCCAGCAGCTTATTGTCACAGCTACACAATGAGCAGTTCTTC	CASSLLSQLHNEQFF
few	TRBJ2-7	TRBV6-5	TRBD2	TGTGCCAGCAGTTACTCCCGGACTAGCGTAGCCTACGAGCAGTACTTC	CASSYSRTSVAYEQYF
.	TRBJ2-7	TRBV30	.	TGTGCCTGGAGTGACAGGTCCGAGCAGTACTTC	CAWSDRSEQYF
.	TRBJ2-3	TRBV7-9	TRBD2	TGTGCCAGCAGCGCCCCGGGACTAGCGGGATCTAATACGCAGTATTTT	CASSAPGLAGSNTQYF